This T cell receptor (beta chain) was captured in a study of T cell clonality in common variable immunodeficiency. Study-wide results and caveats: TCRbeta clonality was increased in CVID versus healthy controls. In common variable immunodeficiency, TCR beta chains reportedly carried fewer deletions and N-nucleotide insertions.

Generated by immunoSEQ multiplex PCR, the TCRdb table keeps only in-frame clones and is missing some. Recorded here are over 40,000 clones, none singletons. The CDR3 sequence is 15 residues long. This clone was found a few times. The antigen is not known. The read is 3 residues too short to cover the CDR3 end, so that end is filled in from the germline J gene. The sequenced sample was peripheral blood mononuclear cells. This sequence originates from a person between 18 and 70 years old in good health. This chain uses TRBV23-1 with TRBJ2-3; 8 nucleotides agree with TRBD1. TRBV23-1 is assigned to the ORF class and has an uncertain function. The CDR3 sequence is CASSQPDRGRGTQYF. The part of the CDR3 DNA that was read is TGCGCCAGCAGTCAACCCGACAGGGGACGAGGGACG.